These 21 T cell receptor beta chains came from one sample sequenced in a study of T cell changes during pregnancy in multiple sclerosis. Measured with immunoSEQ multiplex PCR; TCRdb has only the in-frame clones, and not every one. The data show just under 60,000 clones, around 93% seen once. This specimen consisted of peripheral blood, obtained in the first trimester of pregnancy. These TCRs come from a female donor with multiple sclerosis, enrolled in a pregnancy study.

The chain has TRBV18 and TRBJ2-7, with 7 bases matching TRBD2. Unmatched junction bases numbered 4, after V lost 3 bases and J lost 2 bases. The CDR3 is made up of 14 amino acids. Germline V gives CDR1 KGHSH, CDR2 LQKENI. The CDR3 region has the DNA TGTGCCAGCTCACCCCCCGGGAGGACCTACGAGCAGTACTTC. Its translation: CASSPPGRTYEQYF.

The J gene is TRBJ2-1, the V gene TRBV19, with 7 bases matching TRBD1. The CDR3 runs 12 residues. V lost 4 bases to trimming and J lost 9 bases; unmatched junction nucleotides: 3. Germline V gives CDR1 LNHDA, CDR2 SQIVND (reference sequence). The CDR3 loop reads CASSTGTAEQFF. The CDR3 DNA follows: TGTGCCAGTAGTACTGGGACAGCTGAGCAGTTCTTC.

The rearrangement joins TRBV25-1 to TRBJ2-1; TRBD2 is a possible D gene (5 bases). CDR3 size: 15 residues. Looked up from germline, CDR1 is MGHDK and CDR2 is SYGVNS. V lost 4 bases and J 8 bases, leaving 18 bases between the germline ends. The CDR3 DNA reads TGTGCCAGCAGTGCCGGGAAAGGTACCCTCGATGAGCAGTTCTTC. Its protein is CASSAGKGTLDEQFF.

The chain employs TRBV10-3 and TRBJ1-1; D possibly corresponds to TRBD1 (5 bases). The CDR3 consists of 16 residues. The germline V gene encodes CDR1 ENHRY and CDR2 SYGVKD. V lost 0 bases and J 1 base, leaving 12 bases between the germline ends. The chain's CDR3 is CAISESGGWSNTEAFF. The CDR3 DNA follows: TGTGCCATCAGTGAGTCCGGGGGATGGTCGAACACTGAAGCTTTCTTT.

The chain joins TRBV7-2 to TRBJ1-1; TRBD1 is a possible D gene (5 bases). CDR3 length: 11 amino acids. V lost 3 bases, J lost 11 bases, and 10 bases lay in between. Germline CDR1 and CDR2: SGHTA and FQGNSA. Here the CDR3 reads CASSFGALAFF. The CDR3 DNA is TGTGCCAGCAGCTTTGGGGCTTTGGCTTTCTTT.

The chain uses TRBV7-2 and TRBJ2-7; D may be TRBD2 (7 bases). Germline CDR1 SGHTA, CDR2 FQGNSA. This CDR3 has 15 residues. The ends were cut back, 3 bases at V and 5 bases at J, with 17 bases in the middle. The DNA of the CDR3 is TGTGCCAGCAGCTTGTGGGGGGGCGCAAGTAACGAGCAGTACTTC. Translated, it gives CASSLWGGASNEQYF.

The J gene is TRBJ1-1, the V gene TRBV29-1; 7 bases fit TRBD1. V was clipped by 7 bases and J by 2 bases; unmatched bases: 4. CDR1 and CDR2 from the germline V gene are SQVTM and ANQGSEA. This CDR3 comprises 12 residues. CDR3: CSANRGNTEAFF. The CDR3 DNA reads as TGCAGCGCAAACAGGGGTAACACTGAAGCTTTCTTT.

The rearrangement uses TRBV7-7 and TRBJ2-1; D might be TRBD1 (5 bases). The CDR3 has 14 residues. Per germline, CDR1 SSHAT and CDR2 FNYEAQ (reference sequence). V lost 5 bases and J lost 7, with 15 bases in between. The chain's CDR3 is CASSKDDRRNEQFF. The CDR3 DNA sequence: TGTGCCAGCAGCAAAGACGACAGAAGGAATGAGCAGTTCTTC.

The chain links TRBV29-1 to TRBJ2-7, with 9 bases fitting TRBD1. The CDR3 has 13 amino acids. CDR1 is SQVTM, CDR2 ANQGSEA, per germline. Losses at the gene ends were 5 bases for V and 6 bases for J; bases not matched to a gene: 8. CDR3 coding DNA: TGCAGCGTTTCCCGGGACAGGGCCGGCGAGCAGTACTTC. Translation gives CSVSRDRAGEQYF.

This chain's CDR3 is CASSDWTGGQPQHF. The DNA of the CDR3 is TGTGCCAGCAGTGATTGGACGGGGGGTCAGCCCCAGCATTTT. The chain combines TRBV2 with TRBJ1-5; TRBD1 is a possible D gene (5 bases). V dropped 3 bases and J dropped 6 bases, with 12 bases sitting between them. Germline V lookup: CDR1 SNHLY, CDR2 FYNNEI. CDR3 length equals 14 residues.

The CDR3 region is CASSVDLAGAGGELFF. CDR3 sequence (DNA): TGTGCCAGCAGCGTAGACCTAGCGGGGGCAGGAGGGGAGCTGTTTTTT. V gene TRBV9 combines with J gene TRBJ2-2, with 10 positions matching TRBD2. Per the germline V gene, CDR1 is SGDLS and CDR2 is YYNGEE. CDR3 length equals 16 residues. J lost 8 bases, V lost 0 bases, and 7 bases had no gene match.

The gene calls are TRBV19 and TRBJ2-7, with D possibly matching TRBD2 (6 bases). Trimming removed 6 bases at V and 0 bases at J, with 9 bases between. Germline V gene lookup returns CDR1 LNHDA and CDR2 SQIVND (reference sequence). The CDR3 spans 13 residues. The CDR3 sequence: CASREGSSYEQYF. CDR3 DNA: TGTGCCAGTAGGGAGGGCTCCTCCTACGAGCAGTACTTC.

The CDR3 reads CASSLLAGDEKLFF. The CDR3 DNA is TGTGCCAGCAGCTTACTGGCAGGGGATGAAAAACTGTTTTTT. The chain recombines TRBV7-3 with TRBJ1-4; the D gene is possibly TRBD1 (6 bases). The V end lost 2 bases, the J end lost 6 bases, and 10 bases lay between the germline ends. The CDR3 covers 14 residues. The V gene's germline CDR1 is SGHTA and CDR2 FQGTGA.

The V and J genes are TRBV7-6 and TRBJ2-7; TRBD1 matches at 9 bases. This CDR3 has 19 residues. The germline gives CDR1 SGHVS, CDR2 FNYEAQ. V gave up 4 bases and J gave up 3 bases; unmatched junction bases: 19. Here the CDR3 reads CASSSLRSVDRGGLYEQYF. For the CDR3, the DNA is TGTGCCAGCAGCTCTTTACGATCCGTGGACAGGGGTGGACTCTACGAGCAGTACTTC.

The V and J genes are TRBV18 and TRBJ2-1, with 9 bases fitting TRBD2. CDR1 KGHSH and CDR2 LQKENI come from the germline V gene. V lost 4 bases and J lost 6; bases outside the gene matches: 7. This CDR3 has 15 amino acids. The CDR3 DNA follows: TGTGCCAGCTCACAGCGGGGTAGCGGGAGCAATGAGCAGTTCTTC. This translates into CASSQRGSGSNEQFF.

In its sample, this clone was seen once. This chain uses TRBV25-1 with TRBJ2-1, with no clear D. The CDR3 length is 11 residues. Trimming removed 8 bases at V and 6 bases at J, with 8 bases between. Germline values: CDR1 MGHDK, CDR2 SYGVNS. CDR3 residues: CASSDFNEQFF. In DNA, the CDR3 is TGTGCCAGCTCTGACTTCAATGAGCAGTTCTTC.

Only one count was recorded for this clone. The V call is TRBV29-1, the J call TRBJ1-3; D remains ambiguous. Deletions cut 7 bases from V and 4 bases from J, with 8 bases between. Germline values: CDR1 SQVTM, CDR2 ANQGSEA. The CDR3 covers 11 residues. DNA for the CDR3: TGCAGCGCTATTTGGGGAAACACCATATATTTT. Protein: CSAIWGNTIYF.

The chain carries TRBV9 and TRBJ1-3; 7 bases line up with TRBD1. Germline values: CDR1 SGDLS, CDR2 YYNGEE. The CDR3 contains 15 residues. V trimming: 3 bases; J trimming: 0 bases; junction bases outside the gene matches: 3. The CDR3 DNA follows: TGTGCCAGCAGCGGCAGGGGGAACTCTGGAAACACCATATATTTT. It specifies CASSGRGNSGNTIYF.

The chain carries TRBV11-1 and TRBJ2-1; 9 bases agree with TRBD1. The CDR3 runs to 15 residues. V shed 6 bases and J 7 bases; nucleotides not matched to a gene: 10. The germline V gene encodes CDR1 SGHAT and CDR2 FQDESV (reference sequence). The CDR3: CASSDRDRARNEQFF. Written as DNA, the CDR3 is TGTGCCAGCAGTGACCGGGACAGGGCGAGGAATGAGCAGTTCTTC.

The V call is TRBV6-6, the J call TRBJ2-3, with TRBD1 identical over 10 bases. Germline V gives CDR1 MNHNY, CDR2 SVGAGI (reference sequence). The CDR3 has 16 residues. V trimming: 6 bases; J trimming: 4 bases; junction bases outside the gene matches: 10. This chain's CDR3 is CASSSPGQGRSDTQYF. The CDR3 bases are TGTGCCAGCAGCTCTCCGGGACAGGGGAGGTCAGATACGCAGTATTTT.

J is TRBJ2-4 and V is TRBV9; a weak D match, TRBD2 (6 bases). CDR1 is SGDLS and CDR2 is YYNGEE in the germline V gene. The CDR3 is 15 amino acids. Trimming removed 3 bases from V and 0 bases from J, with 10 bases in between. CDR3 nucleotide sequence: TGTGCCAGCAGCGATAGCGGAGTAGCCAAAAACATTCAGTACTTC. Protein: CASSDSGVAKNIQYF.